These 25 T cell receptor beta chains were sequenced from one sample in a study of molecular identifiers for immune sequencing clone quantification. From the PCR reads, TCRdb called clonotypes with MiXCR, one entry per CDR3 protein. The sample consists of 600,000 to 650,000 distinct CDR3 sequences, 20% of them appearing once. The sequencing sample was made of naive CD8+ T cells from blood, with Jurkat cell RNA spiked in. Regarding subset: FACS-sorted CD8+CD4-CCR7+CD45RA+ naive T cells. The receptor source for this set is a human donor in good health. Some libraries in this study had Jurkat cell RNA spiked in.

This clonotype has a handful of counts. The rearrangement uses TRBV14 and TRBJ2-1; D call uncertain. V lost 2 bases and J lost 5, with 4 bases in between. Germline assignment: CDR1 SGHDN and CDR2 FVKESK. The CDR3 consists of 12 residues. The DNA for the CDR3 is TGTGCCAGCAGCCAAATTCACAATGAGCAGTTCTTC. It translates to CASSQIHNEQFF.

A word on this clonotype: With a much larger clone just one base away, this may be a read error. This sequence joins TRBV2 and TRBJ1-1; maybe TRBD1 (5 bases). The CDR3 consists of 16 residues. Germline assignment: CDR1 SNHLY and CDR2 FYNNEI. The ends were cut back, 0 bases at V and 3 bases at J, with 14 bases in the middle. CDR3 DNA: TGTGCCAGCAGTGAAGCTGCAGACAGCCTGGACACTGAAGCTTTCTTT. As protein: CASSEAADSLDTEAFF.

This clonotype was picked up many times. The chain carries TRBV11-2 and TRBJ2-5; no clear D. V was cut by 5 bases and J by 2 bases, with 12 bases left in between. This CDR3 spans 14 amino acids. Germline CDR1 SGHAT, CDR2 FQNNGV. Here the CDR3 DNA reads TGTGCCAGCAGCCCCCAGAGTCAGCAAGAGACCCAGTACTTC. Translated, it gives CASSPQSQQETQYF.

This clonotype was counted a few times. A read error may be the cause here, since a much bigger clone is one base away. The chain carries TRBV5-1 and TRBJ1-1; possibly TRBD1 for D (6 bases). CDR3 length: 12 amino acids. CDR1 and CDR2 from the germline V gene are SGHRS and YFSETQ. The DNA for the CDR3 is TGCGTCAGCAGCTCGGAGGGGGCTGAAGCTTTCTTT. Residues: CVSSSEGAEAFF.

This clonotype was observed many times. The rearrangement joins TRBV20-1 to TRBJ2-6; D gene unclear. The CDR3 is made up of 15 amino acids. Germline CDR1 reads DFQATT; CDR2 reads SNEGSKA (reference sequence). Trimming pared 3 bases from V and 5 bases from J, leaving 14 bases between. The CDR3 nucleotides read TGCAGTGCTAGTACATGGGGATTGCGGGCCAACGTCCTGACTTTC. This translates into CSASTWGLRANVLTF.

Ten or more counts support this clonotype. Its ends do not fully match the called genes, so a read error is possible. The chain joins TRBV23-1 to TRBJ1-6, with D maybe TRBD1 (6 bases). TRBV23-1 falls under the ORF class, with uncertain function. CDR3 length: 19 residues. The CDR3: CASSQWVFEVAGVKSPLHF. The CDR3 DNA follows: TGCGCCAGCAGCCAATGGGTTTTCGAGGTTGCAGGGGTAAAGTCACCCCTCCACTTT.

To note about this clonotype: Just one base apart from a much larger clone, this may be a read error. This chain links TRBV4-3 with TRBJ1-1; TRBD1 matches at 10 bases. Looked up from germline, CDR1 is LGHNA and CDR2 is YSLEER. V was pared by 5 bases and J by 3 bases, with 9 bases of the junction left unmatched. This CDR3 region has 16 residues. The CDR3 loop reads CASSEGQGLMDTEAFF. The CDR3 nucleotides are TGCGCCAGCAGCGAGGGACAGGGGCTCATGGACACTGAAGCTTTCTTT.

On this clonotype itself: With a much larger clone just one base away, this may be a read error. Given the absence of the conserved phenylalanine or tryptophan at the CDR3 end, a read error is likely. This sequence joins TRBV24-1 and TRBJ2-2; D not resolved. The germline V and J ends were trimmed by 3 bases and 6 bases, with 10 bases remaining between them. The germline gives CDR1 KGHDR, CDR2 SFDVKD. The length of the CDR3 is 14 residues. CDR3 amino acids: CATSDLDEAGELFS. DNA for the CDR3: TGTGCCACCAGTGATCTCGACGAGGCCGGGGAGCTGTTTTCT.

In regard to this clonotype: Just one base apart from a much larger clone, this may be a read error. This chain joins TRBV20-1 and TRBJ1-5; D is uncertain. Germline V lookup: CDR1 DFQATT, CDR2 SNEGSKA (reference sequence). CDR3 length: 14 amino acids. The CDR3 DNA sequence: TGCAGTGCTAGAGATGAAGAGGCTGATCAGCCCCAGCGTTTT. It codes for CSARDEEADQPQRF.

This clonotype was counted ten times or more. The chain has TRBV20-1 and TRBJ1-1, with 10 bases that match TRBD1. The germline V gene encodes CDR1 DFQATT and CDR2 SNEGSKA (reference sequence). The CDR3 loop spans 16 amino acids. The V segment lost 3 bases and the J segment 4 bases; nucleotides outside the gene matches: 11. Written as DNA, the CDR3 is TGCAGTGCTAGGTCCCCCGGGACAGGGGTCCGCACTGAAGCTTTCTTT. It specifies CSARSPGTGVRTEAFF.

V is TRBV19 and J is TRBJ2-7; 10 positions agree with TRBD2. This CDR3 contains 15 residues. Per germline, CDR1 LNHDA and CDR2 SQIVND (reference sequence). V was pared by 4 bases and J by 2 bases, with 5 bases of the junction left unmatched. The CDR3 DNA is TGTGCCAGTAGTACACCCCTAGCGGGAGCCTACGAGCAGTACTTC. Protein: CASSTPLAGAYEQYF.

In this sample, this clonotype turned up many times. The rearrangement joins TRBV3-1 to TRBJ1-1; TRBD1 is a possible D gene (6 bases). Germline values: CDR1 LGHDT, CDR2 YNNKEL (reference sequence). CDR3 length: 17 amino acids. V gave up 6 bases and J gave up 6 bases, with 26 bases separating them. The CDR3 spells CASRTTKGGHPNAEAFF. For the CDR3, the DNA is TGTGCCAGCAGAACAACGAAAGGGGGACACCCAAACGCTGAAGCTTTCTTT.

As regards this clonotype: This sequence may be a read error, since a much larger clone differs from it by one base. V is TRBV4-2 and J is TRBJ2-7; D unclear. The CDR3 is 15 residues long. Germline values: CDR1 LGHNA, CDR2 YNFKEQ. V was trimmed by 2 bases and J by 3 bases, leaving 14 bases between them. The CDR3 here is CASSQWAGEYYEQYF. Here the CDR3 DNA reads TGTGCCAGCAGCCAATGGGCCGGCGAGTACTACGAGCAGTACTTC.

This clonotype was seen many times. This chain connects TRBV7-2 to TRBJ2-1; TRBD1 aligns across 7 bases. V gave up 5 bases and J gave up 5 bases; unmatched junction bases: 6. Germline V CDR1 and CDR2: SGHTA, FQGNSA. The CDR3 totals 14 residues. The CDR3 coding sequence is TGTGCCAGCAGCCCATTAGACAGGGACAATGAGCAGTTCTTC. Translating gives CASSPLDRDNEQFF.

The table lists this clonotype with many counts. The chain joins TRBV11-2 to TRBJ2-3; the D gene is possibly TRBD2 (5 bases). The CDR3 loop spans 16 amino acids. V lost 4 bases and J lost 4, with 18 bases in between. CDR1 and CDR2 from the germline V gene are SGHAT and FQNNGV. Here the CDR3 reads CASSSHTLPGADTQYF. CDR3 sequence (DNA): TGTGCCAGCAGCTCCCATACCCTGCCCGGGGCAGATACGCAGTATTTT.

The chain employs TRBV4-3 and TRBJ1-4; no reliable D call. The V end was cut by 0 bases, the J end by 5 bases, with 22 bases between. The length of the CDR3 is 19 residues. Germline values: CDR1 LGHNA, CDR2 YSLEER. CDR3 region: CASSQDHRIEGNANEKLFF. CDR3 nucleotide sequence: TGCGCCAGCAGCCAAGATCACCGTATCGAAGGGAACGCAAATGAAAAACTGTTTTTT.

This clonotype came up many times. The chain couples TRBV5-6 to TRBJ2-7, with 10 bases identical to TRBD1. CDR1 is SGHDT, CDR2 YYEEEE, per germline. The CDR3 length is 15 residues. V trimming: 3 bases; J trimming: 2 bases; junction bases outside the gene matches: 5. CDR3 sequence reads: CASSSLGQGAYEQYF. The CDR3 nucleotides are TGTGCCAGCAGCTCCCTCGGACAGGGGGCCTACGAGCAGTACTTC.

The table lists this clonotype with many counts. The chain links TRBV4-2 to TRBJ1-1; D is possibly TRBD1 (5 bases). There are 17 residues in the CDR3. The germline V gene has CDR1 LGHNA and CDR2 YNFKEQ. V lost 0 bases and J lost 1, with 15 bases in between. CDR3 in amino acids: CASSQDVAGLGNTEAFF. In nucleotides, the CDR3 is TGTGCCAGCAGCCAAGATGTTGCAGGGTTGGGGAACACTGAAGCTTTCTTT.

Ten or more counts support this clonotype. V is TRBV5-6 and J is TRBJ2-5; perhaps TRBD2 as D (5 bases). The germline V and J ends were trimmed by 2 bases and 5 bases, with 10 bases remaining between them. The CDR3 sequence is 13 residues long. The V gene's germline CDR1 is SGHDT and CDR2 YYEEEE. The CDR3 loop reads CASSLDGGETQYF. CDR3 DNA: TGTGCCAGCAGCTTAGACGGCGGGGAGACCCAGTACTTC.

This clonotype was counted only a few times. The junction differs from germline at one of its ends, possibly a read error. The V gene is TRBV19, the J gene TRBJ1-1; no definite D call. The germline V gene has CDR1 LNHDA and CDR2 SQIVND (reference sequence). This CDR3 has 16 amino acids. The CDR3: CASRIVGEWKNTEAFF. The DNA of the CDR3 is TGTGCCAGTAGGATAGTCGGGGAATGGAAGAACACTGAAGCTTTCTTT. The whole variable domain, remainder taken from reference TRBV19 and TRBJ1-1, is DGGITQSPKYLFRKEGQNVTLSCEQNLNHDAMYWYRQDPGQGLRLIYYSQIVNDFQKGDIAEGYSVSREKKESFPLTVTSAQKNPTAFYLCASRIVGEWKNTEAFFGQGTRLTVV.

This clonotype was detected many times. This chain uses TRBV28 with TRBJ2-1, with TRBD1 matching 7 bases. Germline assignment: CDR1 MDHEN and CDR2 SYDVKM. V lost 4 bases to trimming and J lost 4 bases; unmatched junction nucleotides: 13. The CDR3 contains 17 residues. The CDR3 DNA reads TGTGCCAGCAGTTCTCGACAGGGAAGAACGCCTTACAATGAGCAGTTCTTC. As protein: CASSSRQGRTPYNEQFF.

This clonotype was recorded at least ten times. The chain carries TRBV6-5 and TRBJ2-4, with 8 nucleotides matching TRBD1. Germline V gives CDR1 MNHEY, CDR2 SVGAGI. CDR3 length equals 16 residues. V was pared by 6 bases and J by 3 bases, with 10 bases of the junction left unmatched. Here the CDR3 reads CASRSGQGAVKNIQYF. CDR3 bases: TGTGCCAGCAGATCCGGGCAGGGGGCGGTCAAAAACATTCAGTACTTC.

This clonotype has at least ten counts. The genes are TRBV6-5 and TRBJ2-2; D remains ambiguous. This CDR3 contains 14 residues. V was trimmed by 5 bases and J by 4 bases, leaving 11 bases between them. Germline values: CDR1 MNHEY, CDR2 SVGAGI. CDR3 region: CASSMSTPTGELFF. The CDR3 nucleotides are TGTGCCAGCAGTATGTCGACACCCACCGGGGAGCTGTTTTTT.

Many counts were recorded for this clonotype. The rearrangement joins TRBV4-3 to TRBJ1-1; D is perhaps TRBD1 (6 bases). The germline CDR1 and CDR2 sequences are LGHNA and YSLEER. The CDR3 sequence is 16 residues long. Between the trimmed V and J ends, which lost 3 bases and 4 bases, there was a span of 18 bases. CDR3 in DNA: TGCGCCAGCAGCCAGGTTTTTATGGGGGCTGGCACTGAAGCTTTCTTT. It specifies CASSQVFMGAGTEAFF.

This clonotype has ten or more counts. The V and J genes are TRBV18 and TRBJ1-1, with TRBD1 matching 9 bases. Germline V gene data show CDR1 as KGHSH and CDR2 as LQKENI. J was trimmed by 0 bases and V by 4 bases; bases with no gene match: 9. The CDR3 consists of 17 residues. The CDR3 reads CASSHSTGGYMNTEAFF. The CDR3 nucleotides read TGTGCCAGCTCACACTCGACAGGGGGATACATGAACACTGAAGCTTTCTTT.